Following are 32 T cell receptor beta chains from one sample sequenced in a study of siplizumab effects on memory and regulatory T cells. Sequenced by immunoSEQ multiplex PCR; TCRdb stores in-frame clones only, minus some. The sample yields approximately 94,000 clones, more than 90% seen once. The specimen sequenced was CD4+ T cells sorted from blood. The receptors were gathered from a human donor in good health.

The rearrangement links TRBV9 to TRBJ1-1; no firm D call. V was pared by 1 base and J by 3 bases, with 13 bases between. Per the germline V gene, CDR1 is SGDLS and CDR2 is YYNGEE. The CDR3 has 15 residues. CDR3 sequence: CASSVSPSGDTEAFF. CDR3 sequence (DNA): TGTGCCAGCAGCGTATCCCCCAGCGGTGACACTGAAGCTTTCTTT.

This clone was counted a single time. The V gene is TRBV5-4, the J gene TRBJ2-7; the match to TRBD1 covers 8 bases. The J segment lost 5 bases and the V segment lost 4 bases, leaving 14 bases of the junction unmatched. Per the germline V gene, CDR1 is SGHNT and CDR2 is YYREEE (reference sequence). The CDR3 has 16 residues. The CDR3 loop reads CASSLHPGQVPHEQYF. The CDR3 nucleotides read TGTGCCAGCAGCCTCCATCCGGGACAGGTACCTCACGAGCAGTACTTC. Full variable domain (outside the CDR3, taken from reference TRBV5-4 and TRBJ2-7): ETGVTQSPTHLIKTRGQQVTLRCSSQSGHNTVSWYQQALGQGPQFIFQYYREEENGRGNFPPRFSGLQFPNYSSELNVNALELDDSALYLCASSLHPGQVPHEQYFGPGTRLTVT.

This clone was seen a handful of times. The chain couples TRBV6-1 to TRBJ1-2; perhaps TRBD1 as D (5 bases). Between the trimmed V and J ends, which lost 10 bases and 2 bases, there was a span of 14 bases. Germline V gene data show CDR1 as MNHNS and CDR2 as SASEGT. This CDR3 is 13 amino acids long. The CDR3 region has the DNA TGTGCCACAGGCCGGGACCCAAACTATGGCTACACCTTC. Encoded protein: CATGRDPNYGYTF.

This chain connects TRBV10-3 to TRBJ1-1; 8 positions agree with TRBD1. Germline V gene sequence: CDR1 ENHRY, CDR2 SYGVKD. The CDR3 extends over 15 amino acids. V dropped 3 bases and J dropped 1; count of bases not matched to a gene: 4. This chain's CDR3 is CAISDKGQGNTEAFF. CDR3 nucleotide sequence: TGTGCCATCAGTGATAAAGGACAGGGGAACACTGAAGCTTTCTTT.

The chain combines TRBV7-2 with TRBJ2-1; the match to TRBD2 covers 8 bases. Germline loops: CDR1 SGHTA, CDR2 FQGNSA. Unmatched junction bases numbered 3, after V lost 2 bases and J lost 3 bases. The CDR3 is made up of 15 amino acids. In DNA, the CDR3 is TGTGCCAGCAGCTTAAGCGGGGGTTTCTACAATGAGCAGTTCTTC. Protein product: CASSLSGGFYNEQFF.

J is TRBJ2-7 and V is TRBV4-2; D unclear. V was trimmed by 0 bases and J by 2 bases, leaving 17 bases between them. Germline-derived CDR1 and CDR2 are LGHNA and YNFKEQ. This CDR3 contains 17 residues. CDR3 loop: CASSQDSGDTGTYEQYF. The CDR3, as DNA: TGTGCCAGCAGCCAAGATAGTGGGGATACGGGTACCTACGAGCAGTACTTC.

This clone was seen just once. The chain has TRBV18 and TRBJ2-1; TRBD2 matches at 7 bases. Germline values: CDR1 KGHSH, CDR2 LQKENI. The CDR3 is made up of 16 amino acids. V lost 0 bases to trimming and J lost 2 bases; unmatched junction nucleotides: 4. The CDR3 spells CASSPPGRGAYNEQFF. The CDR3 DNA reads as TGTGCCAGCTCACCACCGGGGAGGGGCGCCTACAATGAGCAGTTCTTC. Based on the CDR3 plus reference TRBV18 and TRBJ2-1, the full variable domain is NAGVMQNPRHLVRRRGQEARLRCSPMKGHSHVYWYRQLPEEGLKFMVYLQKENIIDESGMPKERFSAEFPKEGPSILRIQQVVRGDSAAYFCASSPPGRGAYNEQFFGPGTRLTVL.

The genes are TRBV11-3 and TRBJ2-7; TRBD1 is a possible D gene (6 bases). Germline CDR1 is SGHNT and CDR2 is YENEEA. Between the trimmed V and J ends, which lost 3 bases and 6 bases, there was a span of 12 bases. CDR3 length: 13 residues. CDR3 amino acids: CASSFTGPGEQYF. CDR3 in DNA: TGTGCCAGCAGCTTTACAGGGCCGGGCGAGCAGTACTTC.

The genes are TRBV18 and TRBJ2-3, with 12 bases lining up with TRBD2. Germline V CDR1 and CDR2: KGHSH, LQKENI. J lost 4 bases, V lost 5 bases, and 4 bases had no gene match. This CDR3 is built from 15 residues. CDR3 coding DNA: TGTGCCAGCTCATCTAGCGGGGGGGCACCAGATACGCAGTATTTT. Its translation is CASSSSGGAPDTQYF.

The chain recombines TRBV5-6 with TRBJ1-2; tentatively, D is TRBD1 (5 bases). CDR3 size: 14 residues. Germline loops: CDR1 SGHDT, CDR2 YYEEEE. V was cut by 6 bases and J by 2 bases, with 14 bases left in between. CDR3 nucleotides: TGTGCCAGCACGCACGACAGAGTCAACTATGGCTACACCTTC. Amino acid sequence: CASTHDRVNYGYTF.

V usage is TRBV5-1 and J usage is TRBJ2-1; 8 bases are shared with TRBD2. The V gene's germline CDR1 is SGHRS and CDR2 YFSETQ. The CDR3 extends over 16 amino acids. J gave up 2 bases and V 4 bases, and 8 bases lay outside the gene matches. For the CDR3, the DNA is TGCGCCAGCAGCCCGGGGGGGAGCTCGGCCTACAATGAGCAGTTCTTC. It is translated as CASSPGGSSAYNEQFF.

This clone was seen once. This chain joins TRBV7-7 and TRBJ2-1, with 10 nucleotides matching TRBD1. This CDR3 has 15 amino acids. Germline V gives CDR1 SSHAT, CDR2 FNYEAQ (reference sequence). V trimming: 3 bases; J trimming: 3 bases; junction bases outside the gene matches: 2. CDR3 DNA: TGTGCCAGCAGCTTGGGGACAGGGGACTACAATGAGCAGTTCTTC. It codes for CASSLGTGDYNEQFF.

This clone occurred once. The rearrangement joins TRBV7-9 to TRBJ1-5; 11 positions agree with TRBD1. V shed 4 bases and J 6 bases; nucleotides not matched to a gene: 5. Germline V CDR1 and CDR2: SEHNR, FQNEAQ (reference sequence). CDR3 length: 15 residues. In DNA, the CDR3 is TGTGCCAGCAGCTCGGGACAGGGGGTAAGTCAGCCCCAGCATTTT. It yields the protein CASSSGQGVSQPQHF. Using reference TRBV7-9 and TRBJ1-5 for the parts outside the CDR3, the full variable domain is DTGVSQNPRHKITKRGQNVTFRCDPISEHNRLYWYRQTLGQGPEFLTYFQNEAQLEKSRLLSDRFSAERPKGSFSTLEIQRTEQGDSAMYLCASSSGQGVSQPQHFGDGTRLSIL.

The chain carries TRBV2 and TRBJ2-1, with 14 bases fitting TRBD2. Looked up from germline, CDR1 is SNHLY and CDR2 is FYNNEI. The CDR3 sequence is 20 residues long. Germline trimming cut 0 bases from V and 4 bases from J; bases unmatched to any gene: 11. The CDR3 spells CASSEALQGLAGVEYNEQFF. Here the CDR3 DNA reads TGTGCCAGCAGTGAAGCGCTTCAGGGACTAGCGGGGGTAGAGTACAATGAGCAGTTCTTC.

The chain has TRBV11-3 and TRBJ2-3; 10 bases map to TRBD2. This CDR3 spans 17 amino acids. Trimming cost V 1 base and J 1 base; bases outside gene matches: 5. Germline V gene sequence: CDR1 SGHNT, CDR2 YENEEA. CDR3: CASSLGSGTSGTDTQYF. The CDR3 region has the DNA TGTGCCAGCAGCTTAGGATCCGGGACTAGCGGCACAGATACGCAGTATTTT.

The chain has TRBV5-4 and TRBJ1-4; D is unclear. CDR3 length equals 14 residues. The V gene lost 4 bases and the J gene lost 5 bases, with 12 bases spanning the gap. The germline V gene has CDR1 SGHNT and CDR2 YYREEE (reference sequence). CDR3: CASSPDGLNEKLFF. CDR3 sequence (DNA): TGTGCCAGCAGCCCGGACGGATTAAATGAAAAACTGTTTTTT.

The chain links TRBV18 to TRBJ1-2; a possible D gene is TRBD1 (6 bases). Germline CDR1 is KGHSH and CDR2 is LQKENI. Between the trimmed V and J ends, which lost 3 bases and 3 bases, there was a span of 14 bases. The CDR3 length is 15 residues. The CDR3 DNA sequence: TGTGCCAGCTCACCCGCCTTAAACAGGGACTATGGCTACACCTTC. Its translation: CASSPALNRDYGYTF.

This clone was observed a single time. The rearrangement links TRBV5-1 to TRBJ2-6; 10 nucleotides line up with TRBD1. CDR1 is SGHRS, CDR2 YFSETQ, per germline. The CDR3 totals 20 residues. V gave up 0 bases and J gave up 0 bases; unmatched junction bases: 9. The chain's CDR3 is CASSLGRQGQGSSGANVLTF. CDR3 nucleotides: TGCGCCAGCAGCTTGGGACGACAGGGACAGGGGAGCTCTGGGGCCAACGTCCTGACTTTC. Full variable domain (remainder filled in from reference TRBV5-1 and TRBJ2-6): KAGVTQTPRYLIKTRGQQVTLSCSPISGHRSVSWYQQTPGQGLQFLFEYFSETQRNKGNFPGRFSGRQFSNSRSEMNVSTLELGDSALYLCASSLGRQGQGSSGANVLTFGAGSRLTVL.

The chain recombines TRBV18 with TRBJ1-2; D might be TRBD1 (5 bases). Trimming took off 5 bases at V and 2 bases at J, with 18 bases between the two ends. The CDR3 length is 16 residues. CDR1 is KGHSH and CDR2 is LQKENI in the germline V gene. The CDR3 nucleotides read TGTGCCAGCTCATCGAGACCCAGGGAGACCAACTATGGCTACACCTTC. As protein: CASSSRPRETNYGYTF.

This chain connects TRBV14 to TRBJ2-3; TRBD2 aligns across 8 bases. The J segment lost 10 bases and the V segment lost 8 bases, leaving 11 bases of the junction unmatched. Germline-derived CDR1 and CDR2 are SGHDN and FVKESK. The CDR3 contains 13 residues. The DNA of the CDR3 is TGTGCCAGCCCCGGGACTAGACCTCTTCCGCAGTATTTT. Translating it yields CASPGTRPLPQYF. Full variable domain (outside the CDR3, taken from reference TRBV14 and TRBJ2-3): EAGVTQFPSHSVIEKGQTVTLRCDPISGHDNLYWYRRVMGKEIKFLLHFVKESKQDESGMPNNRFLAERTGGTYSTLKVQPAELEDSGVYFCASPGTRPLPQYFGPGTRLTVL.

Here the CDR3 reads CASTQPGLASYTDTQYF. The CDR3 DNA reads as TGTGCCAGCACCCAGCCGGGACTAGCATCTTACACAGATACGCAGTATTTT. The chain combines TRBV2 with TRBJ2-3; the match to TRBD2 covers 9 bases. The CDR3 extends over 17 amino acids. Losses at the gene ends were 7 bases for V and 2 bases for J; bases not matched to a gene: 13. Per the germline V gene, CDR1 is SNHLY and CDR2 is FYNNEI.

The CDR3 region is CASQGARQEGYTF. CDR3 DNA sequence: TGTGCCAGTCAGGGGGCGCGACAGGAAGGCTACACCTTC. The chain uses TRBV28 and TRBJ1-2; 8 positions match TRBD1. Germline V gives CDR1 MDHEN, CDR2 SYDVKM. The CDR3 has 13 residues. The J segment lost 8 bases and the V segment lost 9 bases, leaving 11 bases of the junction unmatched.

V gene TRBV7-9 combines with J gene TRBJ1-5; D is undetermined. The V end lost 2 bases, the J end lost 3 bases, and 5 bases lay between the germline ends. Germline V gene lookup returns CDR1 SEHNR and CDR2 FQNEAQ (reference sequence). The CDR3 is made up of 13 amino acids. The CDR3 loop is CASSLSNNQPQHF. In DNA form, the CDR3 reads TGTGCCAGCAGCTTATCTAACAATCAGCCCCAGCATTTT.

The chain couples TRBV30 to TRBJ1-2; 7 nucleotides align to TRBD1. The V gene's germline CDR1 is GTSNPN and CDR2 SVGIG (reference sequence). J lost 2 bases, V lost 0 bases, and 3 bases had no gene match. This CDR3 has 14 amino acids. In DNA form, the CDR3 reads TGTGCCTGGAGTGTCGACAGGGCGAACTATGGCTACACCTTC. Protein product: CAWSVDRANYGYTF.

J is TRBJ1-2 and V is TRBV6-6, with a weak D call TRBD1 (6 bases). Germline CDR1 and CDR2: MNHNY and SVGAGI (reference sequence). The V and J ends lost 5 bases and 6 bases respectively, with 13 bases between them. The CDR3 spans 13 residues. CDR3 bases: TGTGCCAGCAGTCTACAGGGCGGCAATGGCTACACCTTC. Protein: CASSLQGGNGYTF.

The CDR3 DNA follows: TGCAGCGTTGTTTGGGGAGGGACAGGGACACGAGAGACCCAGTACTTC. Protein sequence: CSVVWGGTGTRETQYF. The rearrangement joins TRBV29-1 to TRBJ2-5; 9 bases are shared with TRBD1. Germline V gives CDR1 SQVTM, CDR2 ANQGSEA. CDR3 length: 16 residues. The junction had 13 bases not matched to a gene; V was cut back by 4 bases and J by 4 bases.

The V call is TRBV29-1, the J call TRBJ1-1; 7 bases line up with TRBD1. This CDR3 region has 15 residues. The trim removed 6 bases at V and 0 bases at J, leaving 10 bases unmatched. Germline V gene data show CDR1 as SQVTM and CDR2 as ANQGSEA. For the CDR3, the DNA is TGCAGCGTCCCGGACAGGAGCACAGTGAACACTGAAGCTTTCTTT. Amino acids: CSVPDRSTVNTEAFF.

The chain employs TRBV19 and TRBJ2-7; either TRBD1 or TRBD2 may fit D (5 bases each). This CDR3 spans 13 amino acids. V shed 5 bases and J shed 7 bases, with 15 bases lying between them. The germline V gene encodes CDR1 LNHDA and CDR2 SQIVND (reference sequence). The CDR3 sequence: CASSSEGRKEQYF. CDR3 coding DNA: TGTGCCAGTAGTTCCGAGGGACGAAAGGAGCAGTACTTC.

The gene calls are TRBV25-1 and TRBJ2-3, with TRBD1 as a possible D gene (5 bases). This CDR3 comprises 15 residues. The germline gives CDR1 MGHDK, CDR2 SYGVNS. Between the trimmed V and J ends, which lost 3 bases and 2 bases, there was a span of 12 bases. The CDR3 is CASSEMAGYTDTQYF. In DNA form, the CDR3 reads TGTGCCAGCAGTGAGATGGCAGGGTACACAGATACGCAGTATTTT.

CDR3 nucleotides: TGTGCCATCAGTGAGAGGACCGGGATTCGGGGCACTGAAGCTTTCTTT. Translation: CAISERTGIRGTEAFF. J is TRBJ1-1 and V is TRBV10-3; D is undetermined. Deletions cut 2 bases from V and 4 bases from J, with 17 bases between. The CDR3 sequence is 16 residues long. Germline CDR1 and CDR2: ENHRY and SYGVKD.

This clone was found once. This chain uses TRBV7-4 with TRBJ1-6; D unclear. The germline CDR1 and CDR2 sequences are SGHVT and SQSDAQ. Trimming took 5 bases from V and 8 from J, leaving 10 bases between them. The CDR3 extends over 13 amino acids. CDR3 region: CASSNRSYSPLHF. The CDR3 DNA sequence: TGTGCCAGCAGCAATAGGTCGTATTCACCCCTCCACTTT. The variable domain in full, with the rest retrieved from reference TRBV7-4 and TRBJ1-6, is GAGVSQSPRYKVAKRGRDVALRCDSISGHVTLYWYRQTLGQGSEVLTYSQSDAQRDKSGRPSGRFSAERPERSVSTLKIQRTEQGDSAVYLCASSNRSYSPLHFGNGTRLTVT.

The CDR3 loop is CATDPGAGAGELFF. DNA for the CDR3: TGTGCCACCGATCCGGGGGCGGGGGCCGGGGAGCTGTTTTTT. This chain connects TRBV15 to TRBJ2-2, with a tentative D call TRBD2 (7 bases). The ends were cut back, 8 bases at V and 6 bases at J, with 16 bases in the middle. The CDR3 is 14 residues long. From germline, CDR1 is LNHNV and CDR2 YYDKDF (reference sequence).